This TCR beta chain originates from a study of PD-1 blockade in classical Hodgkin lymphoma. Points from the study as a whole: Partial responders and progressors had significantly lower baseline TCR diversity. TCR diversity in CD4+, not CD8+, cells rose significantly by C4D1. Patients excluded were those beginning nivolumab under 1 year after ASCT. Reported findings placed baseline TCR diversity lower in newly diagnosed patients (compared with healthy donors).

The length of the CDR3 is 15 residues. Germline lookup yields CDR1 LNHNV and CDR2 YYDKDF (reference sequence). Trimming removed 2 bases from V and 10 bases from J; junction bases left unmatched: 5. Profiled with immunoSEQ multiplex PCR; TCRdb holds only in-frame clones, not every one. Among several thousand clones listed, 70% to 90% were seen once. Relapse was seen in all patients after autologous stem cell transplantation, and brentuximab vedotin exposure was variable. Concerning this clone itself: The antigen remains undetermined.

This receptor was identified in a human donor with classical Hodgkin lymphoma. The chain has TRBV15 and TRBJ2-1; TRBD2 matches 13 bases. The input for sequencing was peripheral blood mononuclear cells (PBMCs), taken before the second cycle of nivolumab. CDR3 residues: CATSRRTSGGGEQFF. DNA for the CDR3: TGTGCCACCAGCAGAAGGACTAGCGGGGGAGGAGAGCAGTTCTTC.